Listed here are 14 T cell receptor beta chains from one sample, sequenced in a study of identical twins. Each CDR3 protein gets one entry after TCRdb re-called the 5' RACE reads with MiXCR. The data contain around 1.7 million distinct CDR3 sequences, about 30% of them singletons. The sample was cord blood. The receptor source for this set is a newborn girl in good health.

The CDR3 loop is CAWNRLSNNYGYTF. The CDR3, as DNA: TGTGCCTGGAACCGCCTGTCTAATAACTATGGCTACACCTTC. The chain carries TRBV30 and TRBJ1-2; D not resolved. Germline lookup yields CDR1 GTSNPN and CDR2 SVGIG (reference sequence). This CDR3 has 14 residues. Trimming left V 4 bases short and J 1 base short, with 13 bases between.

Concerning this clonotype itself: A much larger clone lies one base from this, so it may be a read error. V is TRBV12-3 or TRBV12-4 and J is TRBJ2-3; unclear D gene. With 8 bases removed from V and 6 bases from J, the gap between germline ends came to 12 bases. The CDR3 has 12 residues. This chain's CDR3 is CASGVSSDTQYF. CDR3 DNA: TGTGCCAGCGGGGTCAGTAGCGATACGCAGTATTTT.

V is TRBV7-2 and J is TRBJ1-3; D is unclear. Trimming pared 4 bases from V and 0 bases from J, leaving 16 bases between. The CDR3 length is 17 residues. In germline, CDR1 is SGHTA, CDR2 FQGNSA. The CDR3 sequence: CASSSIVRRLSGNTIYF. CDR3 DNA sequence: TGTGCCAGCAGCTCGATCGTGAGGAGGCTCTCTGGAAACACCATATATTTT. The full variable domain, rest sourced from reference TRBV7-2 and TRBJ1-3, is GAGVSQSPSNKVTEKGKDVELRCDPISGHTALYWYRQSLGQGLEFLIYFQGNSAPDKSGLPSDRFSAERTGGSVSTLTIQRTQQEDSAVYLCASSSIVRRLSGNTIYFGEGSWLTVV.

A word on this clonotype: The junction shows a germline mismatch at one end, possibly a read error. V gene TRBV20-1 combines with J gene TRBJ1-6; possible D gene TRBD1, 6 bases. This CDR3 is built from 14 residues. Germline V gene data show CDR1 as DFQATT and CDR2 as SNEGSKA (reference sequence). The CDR3 DNA sequence: TGCGGTGCTAGAGAACAGGAGGGGACATCACCCCTCCACTTT. It specifies CGAREQEGTSPLHF.

The J gene is TRBJ1-5, the V gene TRBV7-9; D is perhaps TRBD1 (6 bases). CDR1 is SEHNR, CDR2 FQNEAQ, per germline (reference sequence). V lost 2 bases and J lost 2, with 16 bases in between. The CDR3 sequence is 17 residues long. The CDR3 spells CASSLLKPGVGNQPQHF. CDR3 DNA sequence: TGTGCCAGCAGCTTACTTAAGCCAGGGGTAGGCAATCAGCCCCAGCATTTT. The whole variable domain, remainder taken from reference TRBV7-9 and TRBJ1-5, is DTGVSQNPRHKITKRGQNVTFRCDPISEHNRLYWYRQTLGQGPEFLTYFQNEAQLEKSRLLSDRFSAERPKGSFSTLEIQRTEQGDSAMYLCASSLLKPGVGNQPQHFGDGTRLSIL.

V gene TRBV5-4 combines with J gene TRBJ2-3, with TRBD1 matching over 8 bases. Unmatched junction bases numbered 6, after V lost 0 bases and J lost 0 bases. The CDR3 is 17 amino acids. In germline, CDR1 is SGHNT, CDR2 YYREEE (reference sequence). The CDR3 nucleotides are TGTGCCAGCAGCTTGGCCTCCGGACAGGGTAGCACAGATACGCAGTATTTT. Translated: CASSLASGQGSTDTQYF.

The rearrangement joins TRBV5-1 to TRBJ2-5; D gene ambiguous. Per germline, CDR1 SGHRS and CDR2 YFSETQ. The CDR3 has 14 residues. V dropped 0 bases and J dropped 2 bases, with 8 bases sitting between them. CDR3 nucleotide sequence: TGCGCCAGCAGCTTGGGAAACTTACAAGAGACCCAGTACTTC. This encodes CASSLGNLQETQYF.

The V and J genes are TRBV6-2 or TRBV6-3 and TRBJ2-1; 10 bases are shared with TRBD2. The DNA end lines up better with TRBJ2-7; the J call may be wrong. The CDR3 runs 17 residues. Per the germline V gene, CDR1 is MNHEY and CDR2 is SVGEGT. CDR3 coding DNA: TGTGCCAGCAGTTACCGGCCTAGCGGGGGATCCTACAATGAGCAGTACTTC. It is translated as CASSYRPSGGSYNEQYF.

This chain uses TRBV6-6 with TRBJ2-1, with no clear D. The germline V gene encodes CDR1 MNHNY and CDR2 SVGAGI (reference sequence). Deletions cut 8 bases from V and 14 bases from J, with 25 bases between. The length of the CDR3 is 14 residues. The CDR3 sequence is CASPFTRLVTSKFF. CDR3 sequence (DNA): TGTGCCAGCCCATTCACCCGCCTGGTCACATCCAAGTTCTTC.

V usage is TRBV2 and J usage is TRBJ2-1, with D unresolved. The CDR3 loop spans 10 amino acids. Trimming pared 7 bases from V and 8 bases from J, leaving 6 bases between. Germline CDR1 is SNHLY and CDR2 is FYNNEI. The CDR3 here is CASKGYEQFF. The CDR3 region has the DNA TGTGCCAGCAAGGGTTATGAGCAGTTCTTC.

The chain links TRBV20-1 to TRBJ2-5; 13 bases are shared with TRBD2. With V trimmed by 3 bases and J by 4 bases, 8 bases remained unmatched. The CDR3 runs 16 residues. In germline, CDR1 is DFQATT, CDR2 SNEGSKA (reference sequence). CDR3 amino acids: CSASPPGLAGLETQYF. DNA for the CDR3: TGCAGTGCTAGCCCACCGGGACTAGCGGGATTAGAGACCCAGTACTTC.

This clonotype has only a few counts. The rearrangement uses TRBV12-3 or TRBV12-4 and TRBJ2-5; D may be TRBD1 or TRBD2 (6 bases each). The CDR3 extends over 16 amino acids. With 0 bases removed from V and 0 bases from J, the gap between germline ends came to 11 bases. The DNA of the CDR3 is TGTGCCAGCAGTTTAGCGGGAGGACAGTACCAAGAGACCCAGTACTTC. It yields the protein CASSLAGGQYQETQYF.

At least ten counts were recorded for this clonotype. The CDR3 sequence: CASSPGTGVPYEQYF. For the CDR3, the DNA is TGTGCCAGCAGTCCCGGGACAGGGGTTCCCTACGAGCAGTACTTC. This sequence joins TRBV2 and TRBJ2-7; 10 nucleotides match TRBD1. J was trimmed by 2 bases and V by 5 bases; bases with no gene match: 6. This CDR3 contains 15 residues. From germline, CDR1 is SNHLY and CDR2 FYNNEI. The complete variable domain, with remaining parts taken from reference TRBV2 and TRBJ2-7, reads EPEVTQTPSHQVTQMGQEVILRCVPISNHLYFYWYRQILGQKVEFLVSFYNNEISEKSEIFDDQFSVERPDGSNFTLKIRSTKLEDSAMYFCASSPGTGVPYEQYFGPGTRLTVT.

This clonotype was counted only a few times. The chain recombines TRBV27 with TRBJ2-1; tentatively, D is TRBD2 (6 bases). The V gene's germline CDR1 is MNHEY and CDR2 SMNVEV (reference sequence). Deletions cut 6 bases from V and 9 bases from J, with 30 bases between. This CDR3 spans 18 amino acids. CDR3: CASSKPLVLAPRPSEQFF. The CDR3 nucleotides are TGTGCCAGCAGCAAACCCTTGGTCCTAGCGCCCCGCCCCAGTGAGCAGTTCTTC.